The 7 T cell receptor beta chains listed next were all sequenced from one sample in a study of cytomegalovirus exposure and HLA in healthy donors. The PCR made use of 60 Vbeta and 13 Jbeta primers. Sequencing was performed with immunoSEQ multiplex PCR; in TCRdb, only in-frame clones are kept and a portion is missing. The profile covers around 160,000 clones, with around 84% appearing a single time and 7% to 9.5% taken by the ten largest. The sequenced sample was PBMCs. The source of these receptors is a male donor in good health and CMV-seropositive.

The chain recombines TRBV10-3 with TRBJ2-7; 7 bases agree with TRBD2. The CDR3 is 15 amino acids. Germline CDR1 reads ENHRY; CDR2 reads SYGVKD. V shed 0 bases, J shed 4 bases, and the junction held 6 bases outside the gene matches. The DNA of the CDR3 is TGTGCCATCAGTGAGTCGAGAGCGGGGCGATACGAGCAGTACTTC. It codes for CAISESRAGRYEQYF.

The chain has TRBV6-1 and TRBJ1-2; 11 bases line up with TRBD1. J was trimmed by 2 bases and V by 4 bases; bases with no gene match: 3. Germline CDR1 reads MNHNS; CDR2 reads SASEGT. There are 15 residues in the CDR3. CDR3 DNA sequence: TGTGCCAGCAGTGTTAGGGACAGGGGGAACTATGGCTACACCTTC. Protein product: CASSVRDRGNYGYTF.

The V gene is TRBV4-2, the J gene TRBJ1-4; D gene unclear. The germline V gene encodes CDR1 LGHNA and CDR2 YNFKEQ. There are 14 residues in the CDR3. Deletions cut 0 bases from V and 7 bases from J, with 9 bases between. The CDR3 nucleotides are TGTGCCAGCAGCCAAGAAGAGGGTAGTGAAAAACTGTTTTTT. As protein: CASSQEEGSEKLFF.

The count of this clone is one. V and J are TRBV10-1 and TRBJ2-1, with 8 bases matching TRBD1. With 8 bases clipped from V and 10 bases from J, the junction kept 7 bases outside the gene matches. CDR3 length: 12 amino acids. Germline loops: CDR1 WNHNN, CDR2 SYGVQD (reference sequence). The CDR3 DNA sequence: TGCGCCAGCTCGACAGGGGACGGGGAGCAGTTCTTC. It is translated as CASSTGDGEQFF.

This chain joins TRBV10-3 and TRBJ2-2, with 8 bases that match TRBD2. CDR1 is ENHRY, CDR2 SYGVKD, per germline. The CDR3 has 17 amino acids. Trimming removed 6 bases from V and 5 bases from J; junction bases left unmatched: 14. The CDR3 coding sequence is TGTGCCATCAGCGGGAGCCCCGGGACTAGTGGTACCGGGGAGCTGTTTTTT. As protein: CAISGSPGTSGTGELFF.

J is TRBJ2-7 and V is TRBV19; TRBD2 aligns across 11 bases. CDR1 and CDR2 (germline): LNHDA, SQIVND (reference sequence). V lost 4 bases and J lost 2; bases outside the gene matches: 7. The CDR3 is 16 residues long. CDR3 in DNA: TGTGCCAGTAGTAGATTAGCGGGAGGGCGTCCCTACGAGCAGTACTTC. Its protein product is CASSRLAGGRPYEQYF.

V and J are TRBV4-3 and TRBJ2-1; D may be TRBD1 (5 bases). This CDR3 is built from 15 residues. Germline CDR1 LGHNA, CDR2 YSLEER. The V gene lost 0 bases and the J gene lost 3 bases, with 9 bases spanning the gap. The CDR3 DNA sequence: TGCGCCAGCAGCCAAGAAAGAGACAGCTACAATGAGCAGTTCTTC. It is translated as CASSQERDSYNEQFF.